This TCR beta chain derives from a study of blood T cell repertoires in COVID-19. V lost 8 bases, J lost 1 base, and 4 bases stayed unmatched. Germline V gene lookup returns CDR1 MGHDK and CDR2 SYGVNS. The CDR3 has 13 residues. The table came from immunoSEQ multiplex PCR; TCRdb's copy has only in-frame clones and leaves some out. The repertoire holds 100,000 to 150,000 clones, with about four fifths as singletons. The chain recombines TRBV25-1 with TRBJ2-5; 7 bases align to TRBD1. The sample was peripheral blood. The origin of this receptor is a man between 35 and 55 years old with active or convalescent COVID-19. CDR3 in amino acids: CASHRDSQETQYF. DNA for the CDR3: TGTGCCAGCCACCGGGACAGCCAAGAGACCCAGTACTTC.